Below, 2 T cell receptor beta chains from the same sample are listed, as sequenced in a study of T-cell reconstitution after alpha-beta-depleted transplantation in children. The authors prepared the TCRbeta library with unique molecular identifiers. TCRdb independently ran MiXCR on the PCR reads; one entry per CDR3 protein. The data contain some 300,000 distinct CDR3 sequences, around 10% of them singletons. This material consisted of PBMCs from the stem cell graft donor, taken from the stem cell graft. The source is a human donor who donated a stem cell graft to a child with acute lymphoblastic leukemia.

This clonotype has at least ten counts. This sequence joins TRBV28 and TRBJ2-7; no clear D. Germline CDR1 is MDHEN and CDR2 is SYDVKM. Trimming took off 5 bases at V and 3 bases at J, with 14 bases between the two ends. This CDR3 is 14 amino acids long. CDR3 bases: TGTGCCAGCAGTGACCGGACCCGACGCTACGAGCAGTACTTC. The encoded protein is CASSDRTRRYEQYF.

This clonotype was counted only a few times. The genes are TRBV12-3 or TRBV12-4 and TRBJ2-3; D is uncertain. This CDR3 is 15 amino acids long. V lost 3 bases to trimming and J lost 0 bases, with 10 bases between them. The CDR3 protein is CASSFESLSTDTQYF. CDR3 nucleotide sequence: TGTGCCAGCAGTTTTGAGAGTCTTAGCACAGATACGCAGTATTTT.